This T cell receptor (beta chain) was captured by sequencing in a study of blood T cells in healthy people across ages. The CDR3 extends over 21 amino acids. The germline V gene encodes CDR1 SGHTA and CDR2 FQGTGA. Trimming at V came to 0 bases and at J to 0 bases, leaving 12 bases not matched to a gene. Primed by a sample-barcoded 5' primer and a J-beta primer mix, a second PCR proceeded for 7 to 11 cycles. TCRdb passed the 5' RACE reads through MiXCR, listing each CDR3 protein once. The repertoire holds 1.5 million or so distinct CDR3 sequences, around two fifths seen once, with roughly 7.7% in the top ten.

The chain is built from TRBV7-3 and TRBJ2-1; 12 bases are a match to TRBD2. The clonotype was recovered from a woman younger than 30 in good health. Sample: blood. CDR3 sequence reads: CASSLTGSSGGDTSSYNEQFF. In DNA form, the CDR3 reads TGTGCCAGCAGCTTAACGGGTTCTAGCGGGGGGGACACTAGCTCCTACAATGAGCAGTTCTTC.